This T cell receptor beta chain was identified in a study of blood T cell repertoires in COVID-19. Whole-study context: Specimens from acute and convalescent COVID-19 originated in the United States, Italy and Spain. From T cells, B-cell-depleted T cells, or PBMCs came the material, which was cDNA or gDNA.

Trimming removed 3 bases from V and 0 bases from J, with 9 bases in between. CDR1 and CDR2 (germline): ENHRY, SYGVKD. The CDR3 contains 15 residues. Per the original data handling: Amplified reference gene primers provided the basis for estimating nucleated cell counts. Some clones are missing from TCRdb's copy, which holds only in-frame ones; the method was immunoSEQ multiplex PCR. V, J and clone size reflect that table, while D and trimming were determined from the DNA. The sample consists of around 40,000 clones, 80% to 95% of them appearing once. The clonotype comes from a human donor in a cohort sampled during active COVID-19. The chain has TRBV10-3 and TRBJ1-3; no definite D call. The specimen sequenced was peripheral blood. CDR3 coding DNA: TGTGCCATCAGTGACACATCCCCCTCTGGAAACACCATATATTTT. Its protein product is CAISDTSPSGNTIYF.